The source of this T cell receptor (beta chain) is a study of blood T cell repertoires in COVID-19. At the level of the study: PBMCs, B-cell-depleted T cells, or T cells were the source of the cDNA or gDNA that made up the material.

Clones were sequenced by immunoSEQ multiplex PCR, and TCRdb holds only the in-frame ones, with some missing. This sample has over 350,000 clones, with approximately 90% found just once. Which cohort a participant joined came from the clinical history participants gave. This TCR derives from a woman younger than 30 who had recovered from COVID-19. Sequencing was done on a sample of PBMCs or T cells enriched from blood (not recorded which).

CDR3 loop: CASSLPTGDGYTF. The CDR3 nucleotides are TGTGCCAGCTCACTTCCGACAGGGGATGGCTACACCTTC. The chain links TRBV18 to TRBJ1-2; 8 nucleotides agree with TRBD1. The V gene's germline CDR1 is KGHSH and CDR2 LQKENI. This CDR3 region has 13 residues. Germline trimming cut 4 bases from V and 6 bases from J; bases unmatched to any gene: 4.